The rows below give T cell receptor beta chains drawn from one sample of a study of blood T cell repertoires in COVID-19. Only in-frame clones appear in the TCRdb table, and some are missing; sequencing was by immunoSEQ multiplex PCR. This table has around 180,000 clones, approximately 87% appearing once. Material: peripheral blood. Receptor source: a man between 65 and 80 years old with active or convalescent COVID-19. Both conserved end residues are part of each CDR3. Each record gives: V gene, D gene, clone size, J gene, CDR3 protein, CDR3 DNA. The D gene is left open where the match is weak. Clone size is given for some rows only: seen once, a few or many times, or a class if the clone is expanded.

TRBV29-1,TRBD1,-,TRBJ1-2,CSSPLSGQGGGGYTF,TGCAGCTCCCCCCTTTCGGGACAGGGCGGTGGTGGCTACACCTTC
TRBV7-2,TRBD1,once,TRBJ2-5,CASSSSRGGRETQYF,TGTGCCAGCAGCTCATCTCGAGGGGGCCGAGAGACCCAGTACTTC
TRBV5-4,TRBD2,-,TRBJ2-1,CASSRSGGAGNEQFF,TGTGCCAGCAGCCGTAGCGGGGGGGCGGGGAATGAGCAGTTCTTC
TRBV30,-,-,TRBJ2-5,CAWSVRPGKWETQYF,TGTGCCTGGAGTGTACGACCGGGGAAGTGGGAGACCCAGTACTTC
TRBV29-1,-,once,TRBJ1-1,CSAADISGTEAFF,TGCAGCGCCGCGGACATCTCGGGCACTGAAGCTTTCTTT
TRBV18,-,once,TRBJ1-1,CASSPLTMNTEAFF,TGTGCCAGCTCACCTCTTACAATGAACACTGAAGCTTTCTTT
TRBV12-3/TRBV12-4,TRBD1,-,TRBJ1-5,CASRDRVSQPQHF,TGTGCCAGCCGGGACAGGGTTTCTCAGCCCCAGCATTTT
TRBV7-2,-,-,TRBJ1-5,CASSLSGYSNQPQHF,TGTGCCAGCAGCTTGTCCGGGTATAGCAATCAGCCCCAGCATTTT
TRBV18,TRBD1,-,TRBJ2-2,CASSPIPGQASGELFF,TGTGCCAGCTCACCAATCCCGGGACAGGCGTCTGGGGAGCTGTTTTTT
TRBV7-3,TRBD2,few,TRBJ2-1,CASSSTGTSKNEQFF,TGTGCCAGCAGCTCCACCGGGACTAGTAAGAATGAGCAGTTCTTC
TRBV6-5,-,-,TRBJ1-2,CASSSGYGYTF,TGTGCCAGCAGTTCCGGCTATGGCTACACCTTC
TRBV30,TRBD1,few,TRBJ1-5,CAWSGGYRGRQPQHF,TGTGCCTGGAGCGGGGGTTACAGGGGGCGGCAGCCCCAGCATTTT
TRBV18,TRBD1,-,TRBJ1-4,CASSRTGGLYEKLFF,TGTGCCAGCTCCCGAACAGGGGGCTTGTATGAAAAACTGTTTTTT
TRBV19,-,-,TRBJ1-5,CASSPRGGPSNQPQHF,TGTGCCAGTAGTCCTCGGGGGGGGCCCAGCAATCAGCCCCAGCATTTT
TRBV6-4,-,-,TRBJ1-4,CASSVSATNEKLFF,TGTGCCAGCAGTGTGTCTGCAACTAATGAAAAACTGTTTTTT
TRBV27,-,-,TRBJ2-3,CASRILGEADTQYF,TGTGCCAGCAGGATTCTAGGGGAGGCAGATACGCAGTATTTT
TRBV7-2,-,-,TRBJ1-3,CASSPAGNTIYF,TGTGCCAGCAGCCCTGCTGGAAACACCATATATTTT
TRBV11-3,-,-,TRBJ2-3,CASSNQHGRGTDTQYF,TGTGCCAGCAGCAACCAACACGGGAGAGGGACAGATACGCAGTATTTT
TRBV7-9,-,-,TRBJ1-4,CASSLSFRAGLFF,TGTGCCAGCAGCTTAAGTTTCCGCGCGGGACTGTTTTTT
TRBV6-5,-,-,TRBJ2-1,CASWAGLHEQFF,TGTGCCAGCTGGGCGGGCCTCCATGAGCAGTTCTTC
TRBV3-1/TRBV3-2,TRBD1,-,TRBJ1-6,CASSPPDRVFSPLHF,TGTGCCAGCAGCCCGCCGGACAGGGTTTTTTCACCCCTCCACTTT
TRBV5-4,-,-,TRBJ1-1,CASSLKPTVMNTEAFF,TGTGCCAGCAGCTTGAAACCGACAGTCATGAACACTGAAGCTTTCTTT
TRBV29-1,-,-,TRBJ2-7,CSVETGLGGDEQYF,TGCAGCGTCGAGACAGGGTTGGGGGGAGACGAGCAGTACTTC
TRBV7-2,-,-,TRBJ2-7,CASSSSGLQGGHEQYF,TGTGCCAGCAGCTCCTCAGGGTTGCAGGGGGGACACGAGCAGTACTTC
TRBV7-2,TRBD1,-,TRBJ1-3,CASSLGPGQGGNTIYF,TGTGCCAGCAGCTTAGGTCCGGGACAGGGCGGAAACACCATATATTTT
TRBV12-3/TRBV12-4,-,-,TRBJ1-1,CASTKRGSEAFF,TGTGCCAGCACCAAACGGGGTTCTGAAGCTTTCTTT
TRBV10-3,-,-,TRBJ1-3,CAISHTGSSGNTIYF,TGTGCCATCAGCCATACGGGGAGCTCTGGAAACACCATATATTTT
TRBV11-2,-,-,TRBJ2-4,CASSRTEGGYIQYF,TGTGCCAGCAGCCGAACGGAGGGAGGCTACATTCAGTACTTC
TRBV2,-,-,TRBJ1-2,CASSEEGFYGYTF,TGTGCCAGCAGTGAAGAGGGGTTCTATGGCTACACCTTC